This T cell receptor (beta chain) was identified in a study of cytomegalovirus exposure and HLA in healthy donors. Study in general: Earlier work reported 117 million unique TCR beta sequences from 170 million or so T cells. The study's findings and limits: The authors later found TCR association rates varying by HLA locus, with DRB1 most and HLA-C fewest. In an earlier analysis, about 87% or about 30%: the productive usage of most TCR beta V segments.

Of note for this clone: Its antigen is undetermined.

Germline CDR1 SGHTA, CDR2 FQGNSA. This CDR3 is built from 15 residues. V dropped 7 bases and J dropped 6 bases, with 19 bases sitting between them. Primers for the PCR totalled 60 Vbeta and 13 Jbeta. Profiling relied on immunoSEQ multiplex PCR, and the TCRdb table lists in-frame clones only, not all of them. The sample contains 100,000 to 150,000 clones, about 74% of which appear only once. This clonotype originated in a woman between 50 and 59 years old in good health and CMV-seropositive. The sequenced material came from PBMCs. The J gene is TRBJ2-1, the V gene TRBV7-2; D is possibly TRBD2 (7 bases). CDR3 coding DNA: TGTGCCAGCAAAAACCCCGGGGGGCAGGGCAATGAGCAGTTCTTC. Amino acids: CASKNPGGQGNEQFF.